This T cell receptor beta chain was sequenced for a study of T cell changes during pregnancy in multiple sclerosis. Produced via immunoSEQ multiplex PCR; TCRdb's table is partial and in-frame only. This sample has about 100,000 clones, with about 90% found just once. CDR1 is SGHRS, CDR2 YFSETQ, per germline. With V trimmed by 2 bases and J by 3 bases, 4 bases remained unmatched. This CDR3 is built from 14 residues. The receptor comes from a female donor with multiple sclerosis, enrolled in a pregnancy study. The J gene is TRBJ2-7, the V gene TRBV5-1; 8 nucleotides match TRBD2. Sequenced here: peripheral blood, sampled after pregnancy. The CDR3 DNA sequence: TGCGCCAGCAGCTTCCGGGAGGGGCACTACGAGCAGTACTTC. This gives the protein CASSFREGHYEQYF.